This T cell receptor beta chain was recovered during a study of identical twins. There are 16 residues in the CDR3. V dropped 4 bases and J dropped 2 bases, with 14 bases sitting between them. The germline V gene has CDR1 KGHDR and CDR2 SFDVKD. To note about this clonotype: Antigen: not known.

General observations from the study: Out-of-frame alpha sequences common to twins were enriched for low generation probability.

Using its own MiXCR run on the 5' RACE reads, TCRdb lists one record per CDR3 protein. The sample gives approximately 500,000 distinct CDR3 sequences, over 12% of which show up once; about 0.4% is in the top ten. The same specimen was also included in a second study, on yellow fever vaccine responses in identical twins.

The sequenced sample was CD4+ T cells sorted from blood. The sequence was obtained from a woman aged 18-29 years in good health. The gene calls are TRBV24-1 and TRBJ1-5, with a weak D call TRBD1 (5 bases). The CDR3 sequence is CATSEGGRARNQPQHF. DNA for the CDR3: TGTGCCACCAGTGAGGGGGGACGGGCGCGCAATCAGCCCCAGCATTTT.